This T cell receptor (beta chain) was recorded in a study of cytomegalovirus exposure and HLA in healthy donors. In the study overall: For the approximately 420 genotyped donors, approximately 82% fell within the Caucasian-associated ancestry cluster. General study findings and limits: The productive fraction for most TCR beta V segments was about 87% or about 30% in an earlier analysis.

PCR primers comprised 60 Vbeta and 13 Jbeta primers. The assay was immunoSEQ multiplex PCR, and TCRdb's table has in-frame clones only and misses some. The sample includes fewer than 250,000 clones, about 80% seen only once; the top ten take 10%. Trimming shortened V by 5 bases and J by 3 bases, and 8 bases separated the two germline ends. The CDR3 runs to 13 residues. The germline V gene encodes CDR1 LNHDA and CDR2 SQIVND (reference sequence). This clone was counted a single time. Its antigen is as yet unknown. The rearrangement uses TRBV19 and TRBJ1-5; D is unresolved. The sequenced material came from PBMCs. This TCR came from a woman between 45 and 60 years old in good health and CMV-seropositive. The CDR3 DNA sequence: TGTGCCAGTAGTCTCAGTATCAATCAGCCCCAGCATTTT. This encodes CASSLSINQPQHF.